Presented here are 26 T cell receptor beta chains from one specimen sequenced in a study of cytomegalovirus exposure and HLA in healthy donors. PCR used 60 Vbeta primers and 13 Jbeta primers. The method was immunoSEQ multiplex PCR; TCRdb's version includes in-frame clones alone and lacks a portion of them. The sample holds about 84,000 clones, roughly 64% seen once. The sample taken for sequencing was PBMCs. Receptors originate from a woman in her thirties or forties in good health and CMV-seropositive.

CDR3 sequence reads: CASSPGGQGGIQPQHF. CDR3 bases: TGTGCCAGTAGTCCCGGGGGGCAAGGGGGGATCCAGCCCCAGCATTTT. The J gene is TRBJ1-5, the V gene TRBV19, with a weak D call TRBD1 (6 bases). CDR1 is LNHDA and CDR2 is SQIVND in the germline V gene (reference sequence). Trimming stripped 5 bases from V and 7 bases from J, with 21 bases between. This CDR3 has 16 amino acids.

This clone was picked up a small number of times. The chain uses TRBV7-3 and TRBJ2-1; D is possibly TRBD1 (8 bases). V was trimmed by 5 bases and J by 5 bases, leaving 16 bases between them. The CDR3 covers 15 residues. Germline V gene sequence: CDR1 SGHTA, CDR2 FQGTGA. CDR3 region: CASSPDRGGHNEQFF. CDR3 nucleotide sequence: TGTGCCAGCAGCCCCGACAGGGGAGGGCACAATGAGCAGTTCTTC.

Note on this clone: This specimen includes other DNA sequences encoding the same CDR3. The chain carries TRBV7-2 and TRBJ2-5; no firm D call. The CDR3 sequence is 12 residues long. Trimming left V 4 bases short and J 5 bases short, with 8 bases between. In germline, CDR1 is SGHTA, CDR2 FQGNSA. CDR3 loop: CASSSYQETQYF. CDR3 in DNA: TGTGCCAGCAGCTCGTATCAGGAGACCCAGTACTTC.

This clone was seen once. The rearrangement links TRBV4-2 to TRBJ1-1; D possibly corresponds to TRBD1 (6 bases). V dropped 1 base and J dropped 5 bases, with 14 bases sitting between them. CDR1 is LGHNA, CDR2 YNFKEQ, per germline. The CDR3 consists of 15 residues. CDR3 DNA sequence: TGTGCCAGCAGCCAAGGCACAGGGCCGGGGACTGAAGCTTTCTTT. It yields the protein CASSQGTGPGTEAFF.

This clone was counted only a few times. This chain connects TRBV6-5 to TRBJ1-4; D is unresolved. This CDR3 region has 16 residues. The V end was cut by 4 bases, the J end by 1 base, with 13 bases between. Germline loops: CDR1 MNHEY, CDR2 SVGAGI. The chain's CDR3 is CASSLARIGTNEKLFF. The CDR3 coding sequence is TGTGCCAGCAGTTTGGCCCGAATTGGAACTAATGAAAAACTGTTTTTT.

This chain uses TRBV7-8 with TRBJ2-5; 14 positions agree with TRBD2. CDR3 length: 18 residues. V lost 5 bases, J lost 5 bases, and 13 bases stayed unmatched. Germline CDR1 is SGHVS and CDR2 is FQNEAQ. The CDR3 protein is CASSIPTGTSGSWETQYF. For the CDR3, the DNA is TGTGCCAGCAGCATACCAACCGGGACTAGCGGGAGTTGGGAGACCCAGTACTTC.

The genes are TRBV5-4 and TRBJ1-4; possible D gene TRBD1, 6 bases. Between the trimmed V and J ends, which lost 2 bases and 7 bases, there was a span of 12 bases. Germline V lookup: CDR1 SGHNT, CDR2 YYREEE (reference sequence). The CDR3 sequence is 14 residues long. CDR3 DNA: TGTGCCAGCAGCTTAGACAGGACTGGTGAAAAACTGTTTTTT. Translation gives CASSLDRTGEKLFF.

The rearrangement joins TRBV4-2 to TRBJ2-7, with TRBD2 identical over 16 bases. Germline values: CDR1 LGHNA, CDR2 YNFKEQ. The CDR3 covers 17 residues. The trim removed 3 bases at V and 1 base at J, leaving 3 bases unmatched. The CDR3 reads CASSHGTSGRGSYEQYF. CDR3 nucleotide sequence: TGTGCCAGCAGCCATGGGACTAGCGGGAGGGGGTCCTACGAGCAGTACTTC.

The rearrangement uses TRBV7-9 and TRBJ2-7; weak D call: TRBD2 (5 bases). The CDR3 length is 12 residues. The germline gives CDR1 SEHNR, CDR2 FQNEAQ (reference sequence). V gave up 5 bases and J gave up 5 bases, with 10 bases separating them. The CDR3 is CASSPGRDEQYF. CDR3 DNA sequence: TGTGCCAGCAGCCCCGGGCGGGACGAGCAGTACTTC. Full variable domain (remainder filled in from reference TRBV7-9 and TRBJ2-7): DTGVSQNPRHKITKRGQNVTFRCDPISEHNRLYWYRQTLGQGPEFLTYFQNEAQLEKSRLLSDRFSAERPKGSFSTLEIQRTEQGDSAMYLCASSPGRDEQYFGPGTRLTVT.

This chain joins TRBV11-2 and TRBJ2-3, with 7 positions matching TRBD2. V trimming: 7 bases; J trimming: 1 base; junction bases outside the gene matches: 11. The CDR3 runs 16 residues. CDR1 is SGHAT and CDR2 is FQNNGV in the germline V gene. CDR3 DNA: TGTGCCAGCAACCGAGCGGGACGGACTGGCACAGATACGCAGTATTTT. This gives the protein CASNRAGRTGTDTQYF. The variable domain in full, with the rest retrieved from reference TRBV11-2 and TRBJ2-3, is EAGVAQSPRYKIIEKRQSVAFWCNPISGHATLYWYQQILGQGPKLLIQFQNNGVVDDSQLPKDRFSAERLKGVDSTLKIQPAKLEDSAVYLCASNRAGRTGTDTQYFGPGTRLTVL.

The chain joins TRBV18 to TRBJ1-2; D unclear. Germline V gives CDR1 KGHSH, CDR2 LQKENI. V was clipped by 2 bases and J by 8 bases, with 6 bases between them. CDR3 size: 11 residues. The CDR3 region is CASSPGPGYTF. In DNA form, the CDR3 reads TGTGCCAGCTCACCAGGGCCCGGCTACACCTTC.

V usage is TRBV15 and J usage is TRBJ2-5, with D perhaps matching TRBD1 (6 bases). Deletions cut 4 bases from V and 0 bases from J, with 15 bases between. This CDR3 spans 16 amino acids. CDR1 LNHNV and CDR2 YYDKDF come from the germline V gene (reference sequence). The CDR3 coding sequence is TGTGCCACCAGCACGCCCCAGGGGCGATACCAAGAGACCCAGTACTTC. As protein: CATSTPQGRYQETQYF.

The rearrangement joins TRBV27 to TRBJ2-2; possible D gene TRBD1, 5 bases. V was clipped by 5 bases and J by 0 bases, with 10 bases between them. The CDR3 has 15 residues. Germline assignment: CDR1 MNHEY and CDR2 SMNVEV (reference sequence). CDR3 amino acids: CASSVWTPNTGELFF. CDR3 DNA sequence: TGTGCCAGCAGTGTTTGGACACCGAACACCGGGGAGCTGTTTTTT.

V usage is TRBV7-9 and J usage is TRBJ1-3, with D perhaps TRBD1 (5 bases). Looked up from germline, CDR1 is SEHNR and CDR2 is FQNEAQ (reference sequence). This CDR3 is 12 amino acids long. V was cut by 6 bases and J by 7 bases, with 10 bases left in between. CDR3 DNA sequence: TGTGCCAGCAGGCGGGGCGCGAACACCATATATTTT. It encodes CASRRGANTIYF.

The chain joins TRBV6-1 to TRBJ2-3, with D possibly being TRBD2 (6 bases). CDR1 is MNHNS and CDR2 is SASEGT in the germline V gene. CDR3 length equals 16 residues. With 4 bases removed from V and 5 bases from J, the gap between germline ends came to 19 bases. The CDR3 coding sequence is TGTGCCAGCAGTGTCGGAGGGAGATCCCGAGGAGATACGCAGTATTTT. This codes for CASSVGGRSRGDTQYF.

The rearrangement joins TRBV5-1 to TRBJ2-5, with D possibly TRBD2 on 7 matching bases. Germline CDR1 and CDR2: SGHRS and YFSETQ. This CDR3 is built from 14 residues. Trimming left V 9 bases short and J 4 bases short, with 19 bases between. Here the CDR3 DNA reads TGCGCCACCAAGGGGGGGGAACTAAGAGAGACCCAGTACTTC. It encodes CATKGGELRETQYF. Drawing the rest from reference TRBV5-1 and TRBJ2-5, the complete variable domain is KAGVTQTPRYLIKTRGQQVTLSCSPISGHRSVSWYQQTPGQGLQFLFEYFSETQRNKGNFPGRFSGRQFSNSRSEMNVSTLELGDSALYLCATKGGELRETQYFGPGTRLLVL.

The rearrangement links TRBV19 to TRBJ2-1, with D possibly matching TRBD2 (5 bases). V lost 4 bases to trimming and J lost 0 bases, with 13 bases between them. This CDR3 region has 16 residues. CDR1 is LNHDA and CDR2 is SQIVND in the germline V gene (reference sequence). The CDR3 sequence is CASSTSTRTSYNEQFF. The CDR3 DNA follows: TGTGCCAGTAGTACATCCACTAGGACCTCCTACAATGAGCAGTTCTTC.

This clone was seen only a few times. The V call is TRBV11-2, the J call TRBJ2-7, with TRBD1 as a possible D gene (6 bases). Germline V lookup: CDR1 SGHAT, CDR2 FQNNGV. Deletions cut 7 bases from V and 3 bases from J, with 16 bases between. The CDR3 spans 14 residues. CDR3 protein: CASNDPGQIYEQYF. CDR3 coding DNA: TGTGCCAGCAACGACCCCGGACAGATCTACGAGCAGTACTTC.

The chain is built from TRBV28 and TRBJ2-7, with 7 bases matching TRBD1. The CDR3 contains 13 residues. After removal of 6 bases from V and 3 bases from J, the junction contained 5 bases not matched to a gene. Germline CDR1 is MDHEN and CDR2 is SYDVKM. The CDR3 nucleotides are TGTGCCAGCAGACCGGGACAGAACTACGAGCAGTACTTC. Protein: CASRPGQNYEQYF.

The rearrangement uses TRBV5-1 and TRBJ2-1; D is undetermined. The CDR3 has 13 amino acids. CDR1 SGHRS and CDR2 YFSETQ come from the germline V gene. Trimming stripped 2 bases from V and 7 bases from J, with 10 bases between. CDR3 sequence reads: CASSFDGGNEQFF. Here the CDR3 DNA reads TGCGCCAGCAGCTTTGACGGCGGAAATGAGCAGTTCTTC.

The CDR3 bases are TGTGCCAGTGGGACTAGCGCCCCGGCAGATACGCAGTATTTT. Translated, it gives CASGTSAPADTQYF. The chain recombines TRBV7-9 with TRBJ2-3; TRBD2 aligns across 10 bases. The J segment lost 4 bases and the V segment lost 9 bases, leaving 7 bases of the junction unmatched. This CDR3 contains 14 residues. The V gene's germline CDR1 is SEHNR and CDR2 FQNEAQ (reference sequence).

The rearrangement joins TRBV7-8 to TRBJ2-7; D not certain. V shed 1 base and J shed 4 bases, with 5 bases lying between them. Germline values: CDR1 SGHVS, CDR2 FQNEAQ. The CDR3 consists of 12 residues. The CDR3 sequence: CASSLVAYEQYF. The CDR3 region has the DNA TGTGCCAGCAGCTTAGTTGCGTACGAGCAGTACTTC.

The sample holds one count of this clone. The chain is built from TRBV2 and TRBJ1-1; no reliable D call. Trimming left V 4 bases short and J 1 base short, with 7 bases between. CDR1 is SNHLY and CDR2 is FYNNEI in the germline V gene. This CDR3 has 13 amino acids. Here the CDR3 reads CASSVLANTEAFF. CDR3 in DNA: TGTGCCAGCAGTGTGTTAGCGAACACTGAAGCTTTCTTT.

The rearrangement joins TRBV6-6 to TRBJ2-7, with 8 bases identical to TRBD1. Germline V gene data show CDR1 as MNHNY and CDR2 as SVGAGI (reference sequence). Trimming cost V 6 bases and J 4 bases; bases outside gene matches: 8. This CDR3 contains 14 residues. CDR3 amino acids: CASSLPDRVYEQYF. CDR3 sequence (DNA): TGTGCCAGCAGCCTGCCGGACAGGGTATACGAGCAGTACTTC.

This clone showed up just a few times. The V call is TRBV6-4, the J call TRBJ1-5; perhaps TRBD1 as D (6 bases). V dropped 3 bases and J dropped 1 base, with 7 bases sitting between them. The CDR3 runs 14 residues. Germline assignment: CDR1 MRHNA and CDR2 SNTAGT. CDR3 nucleotides: TGTGCCAGCAGTGAACAGGGAAGCAATCAGCCCCAGCATTTT. It codes for CASSEQGSNQPQHF.

To note about this clone: The same CDR3 arises from other DNA sequences in this sample as well. V is TRBV4-3 and J is TRBJ2-6; TRBD2 is a possible D gene (5 bases). CDR1 LGHNA and CDR2 YSLEER come from the germline V gene. The CDR3 consists of 19 residues. V was pared by 4 bases and J by 0 bases, with 19 bases between. This chain's CDR3 is CASSPNRDYPISGANVLTF. CDR3 nucleotides: TGCGCCAGCAGCCCTAACCGGGATTACCCAATCTCTGGGGCCAACGTCCTGACTTTC.